This TCR beta chain comes out of a study of T cell changes during pregnancy in multiple sclerosis. The CDR3 covers 16 residues. V gave up 5 bases and J gave up 5 bases; unmatched junction bases: 12. The germline V gene encodes CDR1 MDHEN and CDR2 SYDVKM. The repertoire was sequenced with immunoSEQ multiplex PCR; TCRdb's copy has only in-frame clones and lacks some. There are approximately 130,000 clones in the sample; less than 97% occur only once, and 0.44% lies in the top ten. The rearrangement joins TRBV28 to TRBJ2-5; 9 bases fit TRBD2. The sequence was collected from a female donor with multiple sclerosis, enrolled in a pregnancy study. Sequenced material: peripheral blood, taken after pregnancy. In DNA, the CDR3 is TGTGCCAGCAGTGACCCGGAGCGGGAGGCCCGGGAGACCCAGTACTTC. Encoded protein: CASSDPEREARETQYF.